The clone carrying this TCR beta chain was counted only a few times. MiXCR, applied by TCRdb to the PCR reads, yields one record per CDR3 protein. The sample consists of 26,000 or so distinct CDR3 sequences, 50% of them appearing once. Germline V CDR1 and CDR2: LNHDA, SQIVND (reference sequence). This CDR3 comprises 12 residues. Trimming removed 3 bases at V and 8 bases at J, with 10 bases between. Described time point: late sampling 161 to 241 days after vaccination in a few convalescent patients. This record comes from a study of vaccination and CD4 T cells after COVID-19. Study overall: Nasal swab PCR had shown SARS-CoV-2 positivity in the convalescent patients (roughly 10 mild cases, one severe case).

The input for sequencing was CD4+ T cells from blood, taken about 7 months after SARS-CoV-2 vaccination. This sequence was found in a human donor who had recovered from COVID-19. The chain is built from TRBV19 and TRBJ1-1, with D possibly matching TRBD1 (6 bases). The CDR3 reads CASSMQGLEAFF. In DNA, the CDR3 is TGTGCCAGTAGTATGCAGGGGCTGGAAGCTTTCTTT.